The rows below give T cell receptor beta chains drawn from one sample of a study of cytomegalovirus exposure and HLA in healthy donors. Produced via immunoSEQ multiplex PCR; TCRdb's table is partial and in-frame only. The sample holds 200,000 or so clones; 76% are singletons and the top ten take 0.6% to 0.65%. The sequencing input was PBMCs. These receptors came from a man between 18 and 29 years old in good health and CMV-seronegative. The CDR3 runs from the conserved cysteine through the conserved F or W. The D gene is left open where the match is weak. Only part of the rows carry a size: once, few, many, or a class if the clone is expanded.

CDR3 length	V gene	D gene	J gene	clone size	CDR3 protein	CDR3 DNA
16	TRBV5-1	-	TRBJ1-3	once	CASSSQGESAGNTIYF	TGCGCCAGCAGCTCTCAGGGTGAATCGGCTGGAAACACCATATATTTT
14	TRBV19	TRBD1	TRBJ2-7	-	CASRGTGGSYEQYF	TGTGCCAGTAGAGGGACAGGGGGGTCCTACGAGCAGTACTTC
16	TRBV5-1	TRBD2	TRBJ2-3	once	CASSWGAGVSTDAQYF	TGCGCCAGCAGCTGGGGAGCGGGAGTAAGCACAGATGCGCAGTATTTT
12	TRBV7-3	-	TRBJ2-2	-	CASSLYTGELFF	TGTGCCAGCAGCTTATATACCGGGGAGCTGTTTTTT
16	TRBV7-2	TRBD2	TRBJ2-4	-	CASSPSGALAKNIQYF	TGTGCCAGCAGCCCTAGCGGAGCCCTAGCCAAAAACATTCAGTACTTC
13	TRBV15	TRBD1	TRBJ2-7	-	CATGDRNSYEQYF	TGTGCCACCGGGGACAGGAACTCCTACGAGCAGTACTTC
21	TRBV28	TRBD2	TRBJ2-3	-	CASSLGLGLAGGQGDLDTQYF	TGTGCCAGCAGTTTAGGCCTCGGACTAGCGGGAGGGCAAGGGGATTTGGATACGCAGTATTTT
12	TRBV7-2	-	TRBJ2-7	-	CASSLPSYEQYF	TGTGCCAGCAGCTTACCCTCCTACGAGCAGTACTTC
14	TRBV2	TRBD1	TRBJ1-1	-	CARTRQGLNTEAFF	TGTGCCAGGACCCGACAGGGGCTGAACACTGAAGCTTTCTTT
15	TRBV6-6	TRBD1	TRBJ1-5	-	CASSRDRGDGQPQHF	TGTGCCAGCAGTCGGGACAGAGGCGACGGTCAGCCCCAGCATTTT
14	TRBV6-5	-	TRBJ2-1	-	CASSYSSGVNEQFF	TGTGCCAGCAGTTACTCCTCCGGGGTCAATGAGCAGTTCTTC
13	TRBV28	-	TRBJ2-1	-	CASSLGLYNEQFF	TGTGCCAGCAGTTTGGGCCTATACAATGAGCAGTTCTTC
13	TRBV2	-	TRBJ1-1	-	CASSEIGSTEAFF	TGTGCCAGCAGTGAAATCGGGAGCACTGAAGCTTTCTTT
17	TRBV9	TRBD2	TRBJ2-7	-	CASSVGGVSGIGYEQYF	TGTGCCAGCAGCGTAGGAGGGGTTAGCGGGATAGGCTACGAGCAGTACTTC
13	TRBV5-4	-	TRBJ1-1	-	CASSLGGDAEAFF	TGTGCCAGCAGCTTGGGGGGGGACGCTGAAGCTTTCTTT
13	TRBV19	-	TRBJ2-3	few	CATGGNGLDTQYF	TGTGCCACCGGAGGAAATGGGTTAGATACGCAGTATTTT
13	TRBV2	-	TRBJ1-1	-	CASSESWRGAAFF	TGTGCCAGCAGTGAGAGTTGGAGAGGAGCAGCTTTCTTT
16	TRBV2	TRBD2	TRBJ2-5	-	CASSSGLAGRQETQYF	TGTGCCAGCAGTTCTGGACTAGCGGGGCGGCAAGAGACCCAGTACTTC
14	TRBV2	-	TRBJ2-2	-	CASALLTNTGELFF	TGTGCCAGCGCCCTATTAACCAACACCGGGGAGCTGTTTTTT
13	TRBV6-1	TRBD2	TRBJ2-1	few	CATRTSGWYEQFF	TGTGCCACCCGGACTAGTGGGTGGTATGAGCAGTTCTTC
12	TRBV6-1	TRBD1	TRBJ1-1	-	CASRRDRIEAFF	TGTGCCAGCAGGAGGGACAGAATAGAAGCTTTCTTT
13	TRBV29-1	TRBD2	TRBJ2-7	-	CSVLSGERYEQYF	TGCAGCGTGCTCAGCGGGGAGAGGTACGAGCAGTACTTC
13	TRBV28	TRBD1	TRBJ2-1	-	CASKQGLRNEQFF	TGTGCCAGCAAACAGGGGTTACGCAATGAGCAGTTCTTC
11	TRBV2	-	TRBJ2-5	-	CASRLQGTQYF	TGTGCCAGCAGACTCCAGGGGACCCAGTACTTC